This TCR beta chain was identified during a study of T cell responses to AZD1222 COVID-19 vaccine. Trimming stripped 3 bases from V and 9 bases from J, with 14 bases between. There are 13 residues in the CDR3. The V gene's germline CDR1 is SEHNR and CDR2 FQNEAQ (reference sequence). The table came from immunoSEQ multiplex PCR; TCRdb's copy has only in-frame clones and leaves some out. The repertoire holds roughly 120,000 clones, about 92% seen once, with approximately 3.1% in the top ten. General observations from the study: Baseline seropositives among AZD1222 recipients totaled only 5 or 6. The donor cohort was predominantly white British with a female majority, and clonal diversity may have been underestimated.

With respect to this clone: Its antigen is unidentified.

The sample in question was peripheral blood, obtained on day 0 of AZD1222 vaccination. This clonotype originated in an adult in good health. The chain uses TRBV7-9 and TRBJ1-1; perhaps TRBD1 as D (5 bases). CDR3 sequence: CASSLEGGTQAFF. The CDR3 nucleotides read TGTGCCAGCAGCTTGGAGGGAGGGACCCAAGCTTTCTTT.